This TCR beta chain was obtained from a study of T cells in Graves' hyperthyroidism and ophthalmopathy. This clonotype was seen a few times. Trimming took 8 bases from V and 1 from J, leaving 17 bases between them. The germline V gene has CDR1 MNHEY and CDR2 SVGAGI. The CDR3 spans 16 residues. The CDR3 regions of TCR beta were amplified from RNA transcripts. HTBI primers were used for first-round RT-PCR of the TCR CDR3. In TCRdb, the multiplex PCR reads were re-called with MiXCR into one record per CDR3 protein. The sample carries about 570,000 distinct CDR3 sequences, about 43% recorded once. This clonotype was obtained from an adult woman with Graves' disease, either hyperthyroidism or ophthalmopathy (not recorded which). Sequenced sample: peripheral blood or thyroid tissue (not recorded which). The V call is TRBV6-5, the J call TRBJ2-2; D remains unclear. The CDR3 bases are TGTGCCAGCCAGCCACTGACTCGACGGAACACCGGGGAGCTGTTTTTT. This gives the protein CASQPLTRRNTGELFF.